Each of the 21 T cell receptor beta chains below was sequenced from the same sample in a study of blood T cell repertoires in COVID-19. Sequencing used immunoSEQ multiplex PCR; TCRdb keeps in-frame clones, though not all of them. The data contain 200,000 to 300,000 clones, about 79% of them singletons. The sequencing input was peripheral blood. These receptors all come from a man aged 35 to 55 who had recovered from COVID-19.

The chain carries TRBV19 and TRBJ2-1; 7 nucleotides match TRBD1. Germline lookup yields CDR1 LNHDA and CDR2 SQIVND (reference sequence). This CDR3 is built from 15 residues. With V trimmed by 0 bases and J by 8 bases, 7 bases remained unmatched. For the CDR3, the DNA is TGTGCCAGTAGTATAGAACAGGGGCAGTTCTATGAGCAGTTCTTC. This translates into CASSIEQGQFYEQFF.

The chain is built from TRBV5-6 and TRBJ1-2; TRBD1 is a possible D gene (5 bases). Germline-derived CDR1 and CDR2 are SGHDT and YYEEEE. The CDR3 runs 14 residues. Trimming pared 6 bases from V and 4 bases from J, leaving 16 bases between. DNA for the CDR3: TGTGCCAGCACCCTCTGGGAGGGGACCTATGGCTACACCTTC. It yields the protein CASTLWEGTYGYTF.

The DNA for the CDR3 is TGCGCCAGCAGCCAAGATCTGCGGCGGGGACAAGAGACCCAGTACTTC. Translation gives CASSQDLRRGQETQYF. V is TRBV4-3 and J is TRBJ2-5, with D maybe TRBD2 (6 bases). There are 16 residues in the CDR3. The germline gives CDR1 LGHNA, CDR2 YSLEER. V dropped 0 bases and J dropped 2 bases, with 13 bases sitting between them.

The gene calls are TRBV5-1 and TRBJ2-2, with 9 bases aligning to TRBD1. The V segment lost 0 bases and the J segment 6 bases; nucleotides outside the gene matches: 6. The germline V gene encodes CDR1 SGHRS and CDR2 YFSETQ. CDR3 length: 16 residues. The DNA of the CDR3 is TGCGCCAGCAGCTTGGGAGGGACAGGGATTTCCGGGGAGCTGTTTTTT. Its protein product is CASSLGGTGISGELFF.

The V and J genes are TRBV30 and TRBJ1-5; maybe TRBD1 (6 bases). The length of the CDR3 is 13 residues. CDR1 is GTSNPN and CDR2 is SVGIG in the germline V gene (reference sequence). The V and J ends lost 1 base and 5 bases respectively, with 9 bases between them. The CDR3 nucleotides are TGTGCCTGGAGTGCCCAGGGGTATCAGCCCCAGCATTTT. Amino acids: CAWSAQGYQPQHF.

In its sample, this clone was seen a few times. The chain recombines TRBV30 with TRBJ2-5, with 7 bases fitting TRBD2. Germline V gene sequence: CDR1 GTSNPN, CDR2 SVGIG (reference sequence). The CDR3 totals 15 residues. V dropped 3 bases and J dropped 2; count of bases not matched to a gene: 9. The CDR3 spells CAWSEAGARQETQYF. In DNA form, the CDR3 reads TGTGCCTGGAGCGAGGCGGGAGCTCGACAAGAGACCCAGTACTTC.

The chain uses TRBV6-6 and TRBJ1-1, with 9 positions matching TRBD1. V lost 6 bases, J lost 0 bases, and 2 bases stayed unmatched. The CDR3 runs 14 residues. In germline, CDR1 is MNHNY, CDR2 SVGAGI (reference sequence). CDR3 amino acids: CASRDRGLNTEAFF. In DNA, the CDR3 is TGTGCCAGCAGGGACAGGGGTTTGAACACTGAAGCTTTCTTT.

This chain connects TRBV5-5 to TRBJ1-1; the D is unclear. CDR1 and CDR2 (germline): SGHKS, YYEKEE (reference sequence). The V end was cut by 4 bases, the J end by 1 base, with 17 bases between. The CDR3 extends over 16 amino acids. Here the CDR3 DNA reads TGTGCCAGCAGCGGCGGGATTGCTTGGGGGAACACTGAAGCTTTCTTT. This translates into CASSGGIAWGNTEAFF.

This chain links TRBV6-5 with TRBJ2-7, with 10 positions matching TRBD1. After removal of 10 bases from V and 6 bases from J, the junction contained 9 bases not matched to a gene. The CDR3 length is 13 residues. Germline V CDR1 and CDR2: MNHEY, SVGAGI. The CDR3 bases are TGTGCCACCTATAGCCGGGACAGGGGCGAGCAGTACTTC. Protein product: CATYSRDRGEQYF.

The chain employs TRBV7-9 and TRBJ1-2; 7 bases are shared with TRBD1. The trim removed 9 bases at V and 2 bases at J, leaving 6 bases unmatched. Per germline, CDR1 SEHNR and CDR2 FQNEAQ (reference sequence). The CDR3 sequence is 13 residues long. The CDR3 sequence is CASWDRQNYGYTF. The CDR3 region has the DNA TGTGCCAGTTGGGACAGACAAAACTATGGCTACACCTTC.

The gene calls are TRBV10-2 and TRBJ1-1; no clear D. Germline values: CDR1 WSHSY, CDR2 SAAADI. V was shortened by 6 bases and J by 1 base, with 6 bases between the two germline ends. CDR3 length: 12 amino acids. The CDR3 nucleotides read TGCGCCAGCAGCTGGCAGAACACTGAAGCTTTCTTT. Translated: CASSWQNTEAFF.

The CDR3 is CASSLDPVSPSTDTQYF. The CDR3 DNA reads as TGCGCCAGCAGCTTGGATCCGGTCTCGCCGAGCACAGATACGCAGTATTTT. The V gene is TRBV5-1, the J gene TRBJ2-3, with D uncertain. CDR1 is SGHRS and CDR2 is YFSETQ in the germline V gene. This CDR3 is 17 amino acids long. V lost 0 bases, J lost 0 bases, and 14 bases lay in between.

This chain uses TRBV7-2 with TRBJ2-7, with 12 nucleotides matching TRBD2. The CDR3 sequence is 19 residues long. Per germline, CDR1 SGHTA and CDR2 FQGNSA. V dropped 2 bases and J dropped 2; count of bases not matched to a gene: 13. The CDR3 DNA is TGTGCCAGCAGCTTAAGAAGGTCTAGCGGGAGGGCCCCAGCCTACGAGCAGTACTTC. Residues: CASSLRRSSGRAPAYEQYF.

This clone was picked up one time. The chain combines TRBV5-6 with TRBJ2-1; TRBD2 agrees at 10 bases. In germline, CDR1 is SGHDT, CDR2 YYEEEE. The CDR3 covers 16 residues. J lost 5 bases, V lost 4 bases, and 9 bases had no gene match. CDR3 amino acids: CASSPMALAGDNEQFF. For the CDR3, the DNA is TGTGCCAGCAGCCCCATGGCGCTAGCGGGGGACAATGAGCAGTTCTTC.

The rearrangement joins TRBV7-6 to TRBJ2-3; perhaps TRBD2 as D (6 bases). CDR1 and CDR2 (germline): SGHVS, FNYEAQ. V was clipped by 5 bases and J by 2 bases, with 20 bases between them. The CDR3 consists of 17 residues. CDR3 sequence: CASSPGGTTRSTDTQYF. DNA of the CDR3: TGTGCCAGCAGCCCCGGAGGGACGACAAGGTCCACAGATACGCAGTATTTT.

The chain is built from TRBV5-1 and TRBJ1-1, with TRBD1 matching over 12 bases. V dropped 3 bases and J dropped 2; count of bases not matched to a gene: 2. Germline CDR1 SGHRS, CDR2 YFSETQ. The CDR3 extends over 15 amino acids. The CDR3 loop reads CASSSGQGANTEAFF. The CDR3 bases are TGCGCCAGCAGCTCGGGACAGGGGGCTAACACTGAAGCTTTCTTT.

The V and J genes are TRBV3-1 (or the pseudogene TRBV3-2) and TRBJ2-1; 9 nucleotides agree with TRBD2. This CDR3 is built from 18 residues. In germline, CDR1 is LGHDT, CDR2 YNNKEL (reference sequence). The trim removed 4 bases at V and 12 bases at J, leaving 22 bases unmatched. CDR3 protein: CASSPRRGGMSSSPTQFF. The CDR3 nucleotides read TGTGCCAGCAGCCCCCGGCGGGGGGGGATGAGCAGTTCCCCCACGCAGTTCTTC.

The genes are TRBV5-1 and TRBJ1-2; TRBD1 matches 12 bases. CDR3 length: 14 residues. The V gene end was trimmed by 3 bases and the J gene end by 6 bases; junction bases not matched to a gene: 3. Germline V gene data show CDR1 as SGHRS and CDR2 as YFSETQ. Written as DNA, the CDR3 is TGCGCCAGCAGCTCGGGACAGGGGGCTGATGGCTACACCTTC. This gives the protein CASSSGQGADGYTF.

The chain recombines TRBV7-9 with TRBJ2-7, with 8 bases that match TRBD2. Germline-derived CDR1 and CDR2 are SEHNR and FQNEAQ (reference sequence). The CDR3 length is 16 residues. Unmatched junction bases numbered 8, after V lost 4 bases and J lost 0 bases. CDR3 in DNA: TGTGCCAGCAGCTCAGGGAGCGGGGGCTTCTCCTACGAGCAGTACTTC. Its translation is CASSSGSGGFSYEQYF.

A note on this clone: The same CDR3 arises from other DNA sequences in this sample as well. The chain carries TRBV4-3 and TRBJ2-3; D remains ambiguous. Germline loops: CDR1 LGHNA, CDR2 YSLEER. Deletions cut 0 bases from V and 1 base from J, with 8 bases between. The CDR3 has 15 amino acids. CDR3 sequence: CASSQDRGGTDTQYF. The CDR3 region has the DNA TGCGCCAGCAGCCAAGATCGAGGCGGCACAGATACGCAGTATTTT.

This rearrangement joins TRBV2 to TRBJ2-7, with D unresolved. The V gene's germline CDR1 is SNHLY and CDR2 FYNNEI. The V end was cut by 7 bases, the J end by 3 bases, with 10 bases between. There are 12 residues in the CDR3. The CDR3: CASMGSHYEQYF. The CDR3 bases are TGTGCCAGCATGGGCAGCCACTACGAGCAGTACTTC.